These T cell receptor beta chains were read from a single sample in a study of OX40 agonist ivuxolimab in advanced cancers. Sequenced by immunoSEQ multiplex PCR; TCRdb stores in-frame clones only, minus some. The sample contains 50,000 to 65,000 clones, roughly 87% of which appear only once. Sequenced here: CD4+ or CD8+ T cells sorted from blood, sampled in a trial of the OX40 agonist ivuxolimab. The receptors come from an adult with an advanced solid tumor such as melanoma, head and neck, liver or kidney cancer. Both conserved end residues are part of each CDR3. Each record gives: V gene, clone size, J gene, D gene, CDR3 DNA, CDR3 protein. A D gene is named only where the DNA matches it firmly. The size field is filled for only some rows; it gives once, few, many or a size class.

V gene: TRBV5-4
clone size: once
J gene: TRBJ1-3
D gene: .
CDR3 DNA: TGTGCCAGCACCTTATCTACGGGAAGATACTCTGGAAACACCATATATTTT
CDR3 protein: CASTLSTGRYSGNTIYF

V gene: TRBV28
clone size: .
J gene: TRBJ2-3
D gene: TRBD1
CDR3 DNA: TGTGCCAGCAGCTCCCCCGGGACAGGCACAGATACGCAGTATTTT
CDR3 protein: CASSSPGTGTDTQYF

V gene: TRBV18
clone size: .
J gene: TRBJ2-5
D gene: TRBD2
CDR3 DNA: TGTGCCAGCTCACTGGGACTAGTGGAAGAGACCCAGTACTTC
CDR3 protein: CASSLGLVEETQYF

V gene: TRBV19
clone size: .
J gene: TRBJ2-5
D gene: .
CDR3 DNA: TGTGCCAGTAGTATCGGGGGGCCGGGGACAGATCAAGAGACCCAGTACTTC
CDR3 protein: CASSIGGPGTDQETQYF

V gene: TRBV11-2
clone size: .
J gene: TRBJ2-7
D gene: .
CDR3 DNA: TGTGCCAGCAGCCAACAACTAGCCGCCTACGAGCAGTACTTC
CDR3 protein: CASSQQLAAYEQYF

V gene: TRBV5-1
clone size: .
J gene: TRBJ2-7
D gene: .
CDR3 DNA: TGCGCCAGCAGCTGGTCACTAGCAGAGAGCTCCTACGAGCAGTACTTC
CDR3 protein: CASSWSLAESSYEQYF

V gene: TRBV19
clone size: .
J gene: TRBJ1-5
D gene: .
CDR3 DNA: TGTGCCAGTAATAAGGGGACACCCATGTCCCAGCCCCAGCATTTT
CDR3 protein: CASNKGTPMSQPQHF

V gene: TRBV7-2
clone size: .
J gene: TRBJ2-5
D gene: .
CDR3 DNA: TGTGCCAGCAGCCCTAGGGGGGAGGGGACCCAGTACTTC
CDR3 protein: CASSPRGEGTQYF

V gene: TRBV4-3
clone size: .
J gene: TRBJ2-6
D gene: .
CDR3 DNA: TGCGCCAGCAGCCAAGATTTCGGGGTTGGGGCCAACGTCCTGACTTTC
CDR3 protein: CASSQDFGVGANVLTF

V gene: TRBV5-1
clone size: .
J gene: TRBJ2-1
D gene: .
CDR3 DNA: TGCGCCAGCAGCTGGAATATCGGGAGCTCCTACAATGAGCAGTTCTTC
CDR3 protein: CASSWNIGSSYNEQFF

V gene: TRBV28
clone size: .
J gene: TRBJ1-1
D gene: .
CDR3 DNA: TGTGCCAGCAGTTTCGTACAGATGAACACTGAAGCTTTCTTT
CDR3 protein: CASSFVQMNTEAFF

V gene: TRBV28
clone size: .
J gene: TRBJ1-5
D gene: TRBD1
CDR3 DNA: TGTGCCAGCAGCAGCACAGGGGCTGGCAATCAGCCCCAGCATTTT
CDR3 protein: CASSSTGAGNQPQHF

V gene: TRBV29-1
clone size: .
J gene: TRBJ2-1
D gene: .
CDR3 DNA: TGCAGCGTTGAACGGGAGCGGGACAATGAGCAGTTCTTC
CDR3 protein: CSVERERDNEQFF

V gene: TRBV27
clone size: .
J gene: TRBJ2-7
D gene: TRBD1
CDR3 DNA: TGTGCCAGCAGTCCCACACCGGGACAGGGTATCTCCTACGAGCAGTACTTC
CDR3 protein: CASSPTPGQGISYEQYF

V gene: TRBV2
clone size: .
J gene: TRBJ2-1
D gene: TRBD1
CDR3 DNA: TGTGCCAGCAAGCTGGGACAGGACAATGAGCAGTTCTTC
CDR3 protein: CASKLGQDNEQFF

V gene: TRBV6-5
clone size: .
J gene: TRBJ1-2
D gene: TRBD1
CDR3 DNA: TGTGCCAGCAGTTACTCAGTAGGGGGCGGCTATGGCTACACCTTC
CDR3 protein: CASSYSVGGGYGYTF